This TCR beta chain emerged from a study of T cells in Graves' hyperthyroidism and ophthalmopathy. Study background: Peripheral blood was secured at the point of initial diagnosis, before any treatment.

Amplified TCR beta CDR3 regions came from RNA transcripts. Primed by the HTBI set, a first-round RT-PCR was run on the TCR CDR3. TCRdb independently ran MiXCR on the multiplex PCR reads; one entry per CDR3 protein. The sample has some 300,000 distinct CDR3 sequences, around 20% seen once. Patients affected by ophthalmopathy presented a Clinical Activity Score of at least 3, a NOSPECS grade of at least 4, and disease duration below 3 months. Fresh 10 ml peripheral blood yielded PBMCs. This CDR3 has 13 residues. The germline V and J ends were trimmed by 7 bases and 6 bases, with 18 bases remaining between them. Germline values: CDR1 SQVTM, CDR2 ANQGSEA.

Sequences were obtained from blood. The source is a middle-aged man with Graves' ophthalmopathy. The rearrangement uses TRBV29-1 and TRBJ1-1; possibly TRBD1 for D (5 bases). The CDR3 is CSAGQGESAEAFF. The CDR3 DNA follows: TGCAGCGCCGGCCAGGGTGAGTCGGCTGAAGCTTTCTTT.